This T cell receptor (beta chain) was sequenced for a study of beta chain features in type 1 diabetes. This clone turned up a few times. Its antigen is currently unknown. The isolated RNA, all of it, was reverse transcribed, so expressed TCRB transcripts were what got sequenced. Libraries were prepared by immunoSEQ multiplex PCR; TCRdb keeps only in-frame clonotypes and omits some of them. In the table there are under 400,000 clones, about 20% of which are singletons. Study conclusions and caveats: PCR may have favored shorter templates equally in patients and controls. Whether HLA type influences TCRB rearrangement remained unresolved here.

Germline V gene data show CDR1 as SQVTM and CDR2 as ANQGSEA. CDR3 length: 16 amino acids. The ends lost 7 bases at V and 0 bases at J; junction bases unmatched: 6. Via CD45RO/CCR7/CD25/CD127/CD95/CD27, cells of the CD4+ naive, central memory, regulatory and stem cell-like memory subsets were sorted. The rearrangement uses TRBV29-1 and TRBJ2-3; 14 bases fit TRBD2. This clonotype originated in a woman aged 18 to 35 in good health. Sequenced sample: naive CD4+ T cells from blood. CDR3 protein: CSAGLAGGPSTDTQYF. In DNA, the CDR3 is TGCAGCGCCGGACTAGCGGGAGGACCTAGCACAGATACGCAGTATTTT.